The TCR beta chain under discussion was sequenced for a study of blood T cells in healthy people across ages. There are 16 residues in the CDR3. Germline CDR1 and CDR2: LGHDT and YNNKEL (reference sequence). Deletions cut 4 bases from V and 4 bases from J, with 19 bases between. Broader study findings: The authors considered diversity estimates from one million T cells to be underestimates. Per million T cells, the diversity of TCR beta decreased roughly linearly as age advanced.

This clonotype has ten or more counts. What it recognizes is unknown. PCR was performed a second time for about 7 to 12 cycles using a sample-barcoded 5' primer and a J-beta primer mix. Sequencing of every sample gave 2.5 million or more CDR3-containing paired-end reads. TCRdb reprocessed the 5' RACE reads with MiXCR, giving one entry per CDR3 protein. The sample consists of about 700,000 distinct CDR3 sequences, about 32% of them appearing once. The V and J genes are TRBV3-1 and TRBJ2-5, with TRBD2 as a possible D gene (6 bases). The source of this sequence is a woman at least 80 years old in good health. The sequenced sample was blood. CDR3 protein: CASSPLSGPGGETQYF. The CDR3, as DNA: TGTGCCAGCAGCCCCCTTAGTGGGCCCGGGGGAGAGACCCAGTACTTC.